These T cell receptor beta chains were read from a single sample in a study of cytomegalovirus exposure and HLA in healthy donors. Sequencing was performed with immunoSEQ multiplex PCR; in TCRdb, only in-frame clones are kept and a portion is missing. This sample has about 160,000 clones, with over 60% found just once. Sequencing used PBMCs. The receptors were sampled from a woman aged 40 to 49 in good health and CMV-seronegative. The CDR3 runs from the conserved cysteine through the conserved F or W. The D gene is left open where the match is weak. The size of a clone is reported for some rows only, either as once, few or many, or as a class for expanded clones.

j_gene	d_gene	abundance	v_gene	CDR3aa	CDR3nt
TRBJ2-4	TRBD1	NA	TRBV7-9	CASSLGGQGTGIQYF	TGTGCCAGCAGCTTAGGCGGACAGGGTACTGGCATTCAGTACTTC
TRBJ1-1	NA	NA	TRBV5-4	CASSPGGDVFSTEAFF	TGTGCCAGCAGCCCGGGGGGGGATGTCTTTTCCACTGAAGCTTTCTTT
TRBJ2-3	NA	NA	TRBV4-1	CASSQVEASFSTDTQYF	TGCGCCAGCAGCCAAGTCGAGGCAAGTTTCAGCACAGATACGCAGTATTTT
TRBJ2-1	TRBD1	few	TRBV11-3	CASSLGGQVHNEQFF	TGTGCCAGCAGCTTAGGAGGACAGGTCCACAATGAGCAGTTCTTC
TRBJ2-1	TRBD2	NA	TRBV5-1	CASSVQRGGREQFF	TGCGCCAGCAGCGTGCAGCGGGGGGGCCGGGAGCAGTTCTTC
TRBJ1-2	TRBD1	NA	TRBV6-1	CASRGTGDNDGYTF	TGTGCCAGCAGGGGGACAGGGGACAACGATGGCTACACCTTC
TRBJ2-3	TRBD2	NA	TRBV7-2	CASRYQAALAGGSDTQYF	TGTGCCAGCAGATACCAGGCAGCACTAGCGGGGGGGTCAGATACGCAGTATTTT
TRBJ2-1	TRBD2	NA	TRBV18	CASSPPGSLAGNNEQFF	TGTGCCAGCTCACCACCGGGGTCACTAGCGGGGAACAATGAGCAGTTCTTC
TRBJ1-3	NA	NA	TRBV9	CASSAQGGSGNTIYF	TGTGCCAGCAGCGCACAGGGTGGTTCTGGAAACACCATATATTTT
TRBJ2-2	NA	few	TRBV6-5	CASIRANTGELFF	TGTGCCAGCATCAGGGCGAACACCGGGGAGCTGTTTTTT
TRBJ2-3	NA	NA	TRBV5-1	CASSYISGSTDTQYF	TGCGCCAGCAGCTACATCTCAGGGAGCACAGATACGCAGTATTTT
TRBJ2-1	TRBD1	once	TRBV2	CASSLRDRRYNEQFF	TGTGCCAGCAGTCTCCGGGACAGGCGATACAATGAGCAGTTCTTC
TRBJ2-5	TRBD2	NA	TRBV15	CATSRVRGGGETQYF	TGTGCCACCAGCAGAGTGCGGGGGGGCGGGGAGACCCAGTACTTC
TRBJ1-1	TRBD1	NA	TRBV10-3	CASPPGTGVSDTEAFF	TGTGCCAGCCCCCCCGGGACAGGGGTGTCGGACACTGAAGCTTTCTTT
TRBJ2-5	NA	once	TRBV5-6	CASSPGSIGETQYF	TGTGCCAGCAGCCCTGGGAGTATCGGGGAGACCCAGTACTTC
TRBJ2-7	NA	NA	TRBV10-1	CASSEGGVGSYEQYF	TGCGCCAGCAGTGAGGGAGGGGTAGGTTCATACGAGCAGTACTTC
TRBJ1-5	TRBD1	few	TRBV7-2	CASSVGQGEPQHF	TGTGCCAGCAGCGTAGGACAGGGGGAGCCCCAGCATTTT
TRBJ2-3	NA	NA	TRBV2	CASSEAARDTDTQYF	TGTGCCAGCAGTGAAGCGGCCAGGGACACAGATACGCAGTATTTT
TRBJ1-6	NA	NA	TRBV18	CASSPKAGSSYNSPLHF	TGTGCCAGCTCACCGAAGGCTGGGAGCTCCTATAATTCACCCCTCCACTTT
TRBJ1-5	TRBD1	once	TRBV5-6	CASSSGTGGYSNQPQHF	TGTGCCAGCAGCTCCGGGACAGGGGGTTATAGCAATCAGCCCCAGCATTTT
TRBJ1-5	NA	once	TRBV23-1	CASTSPPPDSNQPQHF	TGCGCCAGCACCAGTCCCCCCCCCGATAGCAATCAGCCCCAGCATTTT
TRBJ2-1	TRBD2	NA	TRBV5-1	CASSLEGLARDEQFF	TGCGCCAGCAGCCTTGAGGGACTAGCTAGAGATGAGCAGTTCTTC
TRBJ1-2	NA	NA	TRBV5-4	CASSLILNYGYTF	TGTGCCAGCAGCTTAATCCTGAACTATGGCTACACCTTC
TRBJ1-3	NA	NA	TRBV28	CASSTLGQGNTIYF	TGTGCCAGCAGTACATTGGGACAAGGAAACACCATATATTTT
TRBJ2-7	TRBD1	few	TRBV6-6	CASSSTGVRYEQYF	TGTGCCAGCAGTTCGACAGGGGTACGGTACGAGCAGTACTTC
TRBJ2-7	TRBD1	NA	TRBV27	CASSWRQGYEQYF	TGTGCCAGCAGCTGGCGACAGGGCTACGAGCAGTACTTC
TRBJ2-7	NA	NA	TRBV10-3	CAISGFPGNYEQYF	TGTGCCATCAGTGGGTTCCCAGGTAACTACGAGCAGTACTTC
TRBJ2-7	TRBD1	NA	TRBV15	CATSHLGTETPYEQYF	TGTGCCACCAGCCACCTCGGGACAGAGACCCCCTACGAGCAGTACTTC
TRBJ1-6	TRBD1	NA	TRBV2	CASRLQGGNSPLHF	TGTGCCAGCAGGTTACAGGGGGGAAATTCACCCCTCCACTTT
TRBJ1-6	NA	once	TRBV1	CTSSQVFGQNRSSYNSPLHF	TGCACCAGCAGCCAAGTATTCGGACAGAACCGGAGCTCCTATAATTCACCCCTCCACTTT
TRBJ2-5	NA	NA	TRBV11-2	CASSSAPRGPGTQYF	TGTGCCAGCAGCTCAGCTCCCCGAGGCCCGGGGACCCAGTACTTC
TRBJ2-1	TRBD2	once	TRBV2	CASSEALLAGGNNEQFF	TGTGCCAGCAGTGAAGCGCTTTTAGCGGGGGGGAATAATGAGCAGTTCTTC
TRBJ1-4	NA	few	TRBV5-6	CASRSRDKEKLFF	TGTGCCAGCAGGTCGCGGGATAAGGAAAAACTGTTTTTT
TRBJ1-5	TRBD1	few	TRBV5-4	CASSLGPWGTGTNQPQHF	TGTGCCAGCAGCTTGGGGCCGTGGGGGACAGGCACCAATCAGCCCCAGCATTTT
TRBJ1-4	NA	NA	TRBV29-1	CSVGGGDEKLFF	TGCAGCGTTGGGGGGGGCGACGAAAAACTGTTTTTT